The clone carrying this TCR beta chain occurred once. TCRdb's table, derived via immunoSEQ multiplex PCR, lists solely in-frame clones and lacks some. The table has about 130,000 clones, approximately 91% seen once. Germline V gene data show CDR1 as MGHRA and CDR2 as YSYEKL. Trimming shortened V by 6 bases and J by 7 bases, and 15 bases separated the two germline ends. This CDR3 has 14 amino acids. This sample is part of a study of control samples from healthy donors and cancer patients. The rearrangement links TRBV4-1 to TRBJ2-2, with D maybe TRBD2 (7 bases). The receptor was derived from a man between 45 and 60 years old in good health. The specimen sequenced was blood. CDR3 sequence reads: CASSQAGAIGELFF. The CDR3 bases are TGCGCCAGCAGTCAGGCGGGGGCAATCGGGGAGCTGTTTTTT.